Below are 25 T cell receptor beta chains sequenced from a single sample in a study of cytomegalovirus exposure and HLA in healthy donors. The PCR used 60 Vbeta and 13 Jbeta primers. Assay used: immunoSEQ multiplex PCR; TCRdb lists only in-frame clones, some missing. This sample has approximately 300,000 clones, with 70% to 90% found just once. Sequences were obtained from PBMCs. The receptors come from a woman aged 40 to 50 in good health and CMV-seropositive.

The V call is TRBV6-5, the J call TRBJ1-1, with 9 bases fitting TRBD1. The germline V gene encodes CDR1 MNHEY and CDR2 SVGAGI. This CDR3 comprises 12 residues. J was trimmed by 10 bases and V by 5 bases; bases with no gene match: 5. CDR3 DNA: TGTGCCAGCAGTACAACAGGGGGCAGAGCTTTCTTT. It yields the protein CASSTTGGRAFF.

The V and J genes are TRBV30 and TRBJ2-3; a weak D match, TRBD2 (6 bases). The length of the CDR3 is 16 residues. Trimming removed 2 bases at V and 4 bases at J, with 19 bases between. Germline loops: CDR1 GTSNPN, CDR2 SVGIG (reference sequence). The CDR3 protein is CAWSSGSGASADTQYF. The CDR3 DNA reads TGTGCCTGGAGTTCCGGGAGCGGAGCGAGCGCAGATACGCAGTATTTT.

The chain has TRBV6-6 and TRBJ2-7; D is perhaps TRBD1 (6 bases). V was shortened by 6 bases and J by 2 bases, with 14 bases between the two germline ends. The germline CDR1 and CDR2 sequences are MNHNY and SVGAGI (reference sequence). This CDR3 region has 14 residues. The CDR3 spells CASRSSGETYEQYF. In nucleotides, the CDR3 is TGTGCCAGCAGATCTTCAGGGGAGACCTACGAGCAGTACTTC.

The V and J genes are TRBV7-2 and TRBJ2-5; 7 nucleotides align to TRBD2. Trimming took 0 bases from V and 1 from J; bases not matched to a gene: 2. Germline CDR1 reads SGHTA; CDR2 reads FQGNSA. CDR3 length equals 15 residues. For the CDR3, the DNA is TGTGCCAGCAGCTTAGCGGGAGGGACCCAAGAGACCCAGTACTTC. Translation: CASSLAGGTQETQYF.

This sequence joins TRBV10-3 and TRBJ1-3; 7 bases fit TRBD1. Germline V gene sequence: CDR1 ENHRY, CDR2 SYGVKD. The V and J ends lost 2 bases and 0 bases, in that order; junction bases with no gene match: 4. This CDR3 has 16 amino acids. In DNA form, the CDR3 reads TGTGCCATCAGTGAGCTGGGACAGCACTCTGGAAACACCATATATTTT. Amino acid sequence: CAISELGQHSGNTIYF.

The chain links TRBV4-3 to TRBJ2-7, with 8 bases fitting TRBD1. The CDR3 runs 15 residues. Germline V gives CDR1 LGHNA, CDR2 YSLEER. Trimming at V came to 3 bases and at J to 2 bases, leaving 6 bases not matched to a gene. CDR3 nucleotides: TGCGCCAGCAGCCAGCAGGGGGCGGGGCCCTACGAGCAGTACTTC. Its translation is CASSQQGAGPYEQYF.

V usage is TRBV2 and J usage is TRBJ1-4; 10 positions match TRBD1. V shed 5 bases and J 4 bases; nucleotides not matched to a gene: 4. The germline V gene encodes CDR1 SNHLY and CDR2 FYNNEI. The CDR3 runs to 15 residues. The CDR3 DNA is TGTGCCAGCAGTCGACAGGGGGCGAATAATGAAAAACTGTTTTTT. The encoded protein is CASSRQGANNEKLFF.

This clone was seen only once. The chain couples TRBV30 to TRBJ1-1; the D gene is possibly TRBD1 (6 bases). The CDR3 length is 14 residues. V was shortened by 4 bases and J by 0 bases, with 12 bases between the two germline ends. Germline CDR1 reads GTSNPN; CDR2 reads SVGIG (reference sequence). The CDR3 sequence is CAWNRGQVNTEAFF. DNA of the CDR3: TGTGCCTGGAACCGGGGACAAGTGAACACTGAAGCTTTCTTT. Full variable domain (missing parts from reference TRBV30 and TRBJ1-1): SQTIHQWPATLVQPVGSPLSLECTVEGTSNPNLYWYRQAAGRGLQLLFYSVGIGQISSEVPQNLSASRPQDRQFILSSKKLLLSDSGFYLCAWNRGQVNTEAFFGQGTRLTVV.

This clone has only a few counts. V is TRBV4-2 and J is TRBJ1-2, with 11 bases that match TRBD1. Germline V lookup: CDR1 LGHNA, CDR2 YNFKEQ. V lost 4 bases to trimming and J lost 8 bases; unmatched junction nucleotides: 3. The CDR3 contains 13 residues. The CDR3 region is CASSRGDRGGYTF. The DNA of the CDR3 is TGTGCCAGCAGCCGCGGGGACAGGGGGGGCTACACCTTC.

The chain employs TRBV28 and TRBJ2-2, with a possible D match to TRBD1 (8 bases). This CDR3 comprises 15 residues. Germline-derived CDR1 and CDR2 are MDHEN and SYDVKM. Trimming pared 3 bases from V and 6 bases from J, leaving 14 bases between. The CDR3 region is CASSFHRGGSGELFF. CDR3 in DNA: TGTGCCAGCAGTTTCCACAGGGGGGGGTCCGGGGAGCTGTTTTTT.

The rearrangement joins TRBV11-1 to TRBJ2-7, with TRBD1 matching over 7 bases. CDR3 length: 13 amino acids. Germline lookup yields CDR1 SGHAT and CDR2 FQDESV (reference sequence). Germline trimming cut 5 bases from V and 5 bases from J; bases unmatched to any gene: 6. The CDR3 bases are TGTGCCAGCAGCAGGACAGGTAGTAACGAGCAGTACTTC. This sequence encodes CASSRTGSNEQYF.

The chain carries TRBV2 and TRBJ1-1; no clear D gene. The germline CDR1 and CDR2 sequences are SNHLY and FYNNEI. V was cut by 4 bases and J by 0 bases, with 9 bases left in between. The CDR3 is 14 residues long. The CDR3 loop is CASSVRRMNTEAFF. The CDR3 DNA reads as TGTGCCAGCAGTGTTAGGAGGATGAACACTGAAGCTTTCTTT.

This sequence joins TRBV29-1 and TRBJ2-1; TRBD1 agrees at 8 bases. This CDR3 region has 14 residues. Germline CDR1 is SQVTM and CDR2 is ANQGSEA. J lost 8 bases, V lost 5 bases, and 11 bases had no gene match. The CDR3 DNA sequence: TGCAGCGTTTTACCCCGGACAGGGACGGATGAGCAGTTCTTC. Amino acid sequence: CSVLPRTGTDEQFF.

This clone was seen once. The J gene is TRBJ2-7, the V gene TRBV6-1; D remains unclear. The germline gives CDR1 MNHNS, CDR2 SASEGT. The CDR3 is made up of 12 amino acids. V was pared by 3 bases and J by 0 bases, with 3 bases between. The CDR3 region is CASSDSSYEQYF. CDR3 DNA: TGTGCCAGCAGTGATAGCTCCTACGAGCAGTACTTC.

The J gene is TRBJ2-3, the V gene TRBV7-9, with 8 bases lining up with TRBD2. The CDR3 consists of 17 residues. Germline V gene lookup returns CDR1 SEHNR and CDR2 FQNEAQ (reference sequence). V shed 1 base and J 3 bases; nucleotides not matched to a gene: 9. CDR3 nucleotides: TGTGCCAGCAGCTTAGTAGGCGGGAGGCTAAGGACAGATACGCAGTATTTT. This sequence encodes CASSLVGGRLRTDTQYF.

V gene TRBV5-1 combines with J gene TRBJ2-5; maybe TRBD1 (6 bases). The J call is in doubt because the DNA end fits TRBJ2-7 better. The CDR3 length is 14 residues. Germline-derived CDR1 and CDR2 are SGHRS and YFSETQ. DNA of the CDR3: TGCGCCAGCAGCTTGGTGGACAGAGTCTACGAGCAGTACTTC. Protein sequence: CASSLVDRVYEQYF.

Only a few counts were recorded for this clone. The rearrangement joins TRBV7-6 to TRBJ2-2; TRBD2 might be the D (5 bases). Germline lookup yields CDR1 SGHVS and CDR2 FNYEAQ. V dropped 5 bases and J dropped 7 bases, with 17 bases sitting between them. The CDR3 is 15 residues long. The DNA for the CDR3 is TGTGCCAGCAGCGCGTCTACTAGGCGTGGCGGGGAGCTGTTTTTT. Translating it yields CASSASTRRGGELFF.

J is TRBJ1-2 and V is TRBV15; tentatively, D is TRBD1 (5 bases). CDR1 is LNHNV, CDR2 YYDKDF, per germline (reference sequence). Trimming stripped 0 bases from V and 8 bases from J, with 10 bases between. The CDR3 runs to 13 residues. In DNA, the CDR3 is TGTGCCACCAGCAGAGACGGGGGTAGGGGCTACACCTTC. The encoded protein is CATSRDGGRGYTF.

V gene TRBV6-1 combines with J gene TRBJ2-3, with 14 positions matching TRBD2. Germline V gives CDR1 MNHNS, CDR2 SASEGT. V gave up 4 bases and J gave up 4 bases; unmatched junction bases: 7. CDR3 length equals 17 residues. CDR3 region: CASSVTSGRAGADTQYF. CDR3 nucleotides: TGTGCCAGCAGTGTGACTAGCGGGAGGGCGGGCGCAGATACGCAGTATTTT.

The CDR3 is CASTPGLAGQETQYF. CDR3 DNA: TGTGCCAGCACCCCGGGACTAGCGGGCCAAGAGACCCAGTACTTC. The chain is built from TRBV6-1 and TRBJ2-5, with 12 nucleotides matching TRBD2. In germline, CDR1 is MNHNS, CDR2 SASEGT. There are 15 residues in the CDR3. The J segment lost 1 base and the V segment lost 7 bases, leaving 4 bases of the junction unmatched.

The chain uses TRBV29-1 and TRBJ2-4; 7 nucleotides line up with TRBD2. Germline trimming cut 2 bases from V and 5 bases from J; bases unmatched to any gene: 6. This CDR3 contains 14 residues. The V gene's germline CDR1 is SQVTM and CDR2 ANQGSEA. The CDR3, as DNA: TGCAGCGTTGAATATGGCGGGAGCCAAAACATTCAGTACTTC. As protein: CSVEYGGSQNIQYF.

The chain recombines TRBV9 with TRBJ2-6, with D unresolved. V was shortened by 7 bases and J by 0 bases, with 8 bases between the two germline ends. Germline lookup yields CDR1 SGDLS and CDR2 YYNGEE. CDR3 length: 14 amino acids. In nucleotides, the CDR3 is TGTGCCAGCGGAGTACACTCTGGGGCCAACGTCCTGACTTTC. Amino acids: CASGVHSGANVLTF.

Details on this clone: One end of the junction fails to match germline, which may point to a read error. V and J are TRBV9 and TRBJ2-6, with 12 bases lining up with TRBD1. The CDR3 loop spans 19 amino acids. The V gene's germline CDR1 is SGDLS and CDR2 YYNGEE. The CDR3 DNA reads TGTGCCAGCAGCGTAATGGGAGGGACAGGGGGCGCTGGGGCCAACGGCCTGACTTTC. This gives the protein CASSVMGGTGGAGANGLTF.

V usage is TRBV4-2 and J usage is TRBJ1-2; D possibly corresponds to TRBD1 (5 bases). CDR3 length equals 14 residues. V was cut by 4 bases and J by 2 bases, with 11 bases left in between. Germline V lookup: CDR1 LGHNA, CDR2 YNFKEQ. The CDR3 sequence: CASSLGDTNYGYTF. CDR3 sequence (DNA): TGTGCCAGCAGCCTAGGGGATACCAACTATGGCTACACCTTC.

The chain links TRBV7-2 to TRBJ1-2, with 8 bases aligning to TRBD1. The trim removed 5 bases at V and 2 bases at J, leaving 4 bases unmatched. The V gene's germline CDR1 is SGHTA and CDR2 FQGNSA. The CDR3 covers 14 residues. In DNA, the CDR3 is TGTGCCAGCAGCGAGGGACAGGAAAACTATGGCTACACCTTC. Translating it yields CASSEGQENYGYTF.